This entry features one T cell receptor (beta chain) sequence. The CDR3 runs to 13 residues. Germline V gives CDR1 LNHDA, CDR2 SQIVND (reference sequence). Trimming cost V 4 bases and J 2 bases, with 8 bases left between them. These data come from a study of shared clonotypes between healthy human individuals. Using immunoSEQ multiplex PCR, the repertoire was profiled, and TCRdb retains in-frame clones only, with some absent. The sample carries 1 million to 1.2 million clones, around three quarters recorded once. This clonotype was sampled from a man aged 18 to 30 in good health. Some clones in this sample may be carry-over from other donors' samples. Material: memory CD4+ T cells from PBMCs. The subset was: CD45RA-negative fraction. The gene calls are TRBV19 and TRBJ1-2; D unresolved. The CDR3, as DNA: TGTGCCAGTAGTACCAGGAGCAACTATGGCTACACCTTC. Protein sequence: CASSTRSNYGYTF.